The source of this TCR beta chain is a study of T cell clones after liver transplantation. Germline CDR1 is SGDLS and CDR2 is YYNGEE. CDR3 length: 14 amino acids. With V trimmed by 4 bases and J by 6 bases, 4 bases remained unmatched. Generated by immunoSEQ multiplex PCR, the TCRdb table keeps only in-frame clones and is missing some. The sample shows about 99,000 clones, more than 75% of them seen only once. This clone was seen only a few times. The sample was CD4+ T cells from blood, taken before liver transplant. This TCR derives from a human donor who received a liver transplant. The chain carries TRBV9 and TRBJ2-3; 11 bases line up with TRBD2. The CDR3 sequence: CASSKTSGTDTQYF. The DNA of the CDR3 is TGTGCCAGCAGCAAGACTAGCGGGACCGATACGCAGTATTTT.